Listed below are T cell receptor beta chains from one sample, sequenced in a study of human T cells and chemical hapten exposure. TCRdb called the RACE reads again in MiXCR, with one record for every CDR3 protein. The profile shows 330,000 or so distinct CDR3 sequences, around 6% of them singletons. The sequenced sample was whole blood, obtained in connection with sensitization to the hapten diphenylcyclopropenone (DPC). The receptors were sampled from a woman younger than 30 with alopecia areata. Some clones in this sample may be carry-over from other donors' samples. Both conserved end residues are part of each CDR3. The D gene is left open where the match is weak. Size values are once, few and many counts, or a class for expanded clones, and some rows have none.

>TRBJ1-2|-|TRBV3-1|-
TGTGCCAGCAGCCACGGAGAGGACTATGGCTACACCTTC
CASSHGEDYGYTF
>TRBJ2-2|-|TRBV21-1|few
TGTGCCAGCAGCCGGACAGGGTTCATAATAACCGGGGAGCTGTTTTTT
CASSRTGFIITGELFF
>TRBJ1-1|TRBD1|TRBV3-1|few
TGTGCCAGCAGCCCACAGGGGAACTTGAACACTGAAGCTTTCTTT
CASSPQGNLNTEAFF
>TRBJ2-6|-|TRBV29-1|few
TGCAGCGTTTTCTCTGGGGCCAACGTCCTGACTTTC
CSVFSGANVLTF
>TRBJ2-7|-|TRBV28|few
TGTGCCAGCAGTTTAGGCACAGGCCCTTCCTACGAGCAGTACTTC
CASSLGTGPSYEQYF
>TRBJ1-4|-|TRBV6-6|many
TGTGCCAGCAGTTACCCAACTGGGGGGGGCGAAGGAAAACTGTTTTTT
CASSYPTGGGEGKLFF
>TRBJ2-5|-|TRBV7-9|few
TGTGCCAGCAGCCGTAGGGGGGAAGAGACCCAGTACTTC
CASSRRGEETQYF
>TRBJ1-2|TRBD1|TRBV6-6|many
TGTGCCAGCAGGGAGGACAGGAACTATGGCTACACCTTC
CASREDRNYGYTF
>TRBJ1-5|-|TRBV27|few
TGTGCCAGCCAAGGGACGTGGGGCCAGCCCCAGCATTTT
CASQGTWGQPQHF
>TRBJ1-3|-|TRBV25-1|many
TGTGCCAGCACATTATTAAACACCATATATTTT
CASTLLNTIYF